A single T cell receptor (beta chain) is shown here with its context. What it recognizes is unknown. The data originate from a study of T cell responses to AZD1222 COVID-19 vaccine. The CDR3 consists of 13 residues. V lost 1 base and J 7 bases, leaving 10 bases between the germline ends. Germline V gene sequence: CDR1 SGHAT, CDR2 FQNNGV. Here immunoSEQ multiplex PCR was the method, and the copy in TCRdb shows in-frame clones only, minus some. This sample carries approximately 74,000 clones, over 80% of them seen once, and the ten largest clones take roughly 25%. Whole-study results and caveats: Nearly half of spike-specific TCRs reportedly target unmutated variant regions.

The chain joins TRBV11-2 to TRBJ1-1; no definite D call. This clonotype was obtained from an adult who received the AZD1222 COVID-19 vaccine. The specimen was peripheral blood, collected 28 days after the second AZD1222 dose. The CDR3 region is CASSLVPRLEAFF. The DNA of the CDR3 is TGTGCCAGCAGCTTAGTCCCTAGGCTTGAAGCTTTCTTT. The variable domain in full, completed from reference TRBV11-2 and TRBJ1-1, reads EAGVAQSPRYKIIEKRQSVAFWCNPISGHATLYWYQQILGQGPKLLIQFQNNGVVDDSQLPKDRFSAERLKGVDSTLKIQPAKLEDSAVYLCASSLVPRLEAFFGQGTRLTVV.